The rows below give T cell receptor beta chains drawn from one sample of a study of CD4+ T cells in melanoma. Assay used: immunoSEQ multiplex PCR; TCRdb lists only in-frame clones, some missing. The sample contains around 15,000 clones, 75% to 90% of which appear only once. The sequencing input was cells from a culture (not recorded whether cultured in vitro). The receptors here all came from a human donor with melanoma. Both conserved end residues are part of each CDR3. A D gene is named only where the DNA matches it firmly. The listing skips clone size in some rows; elsewhere it reads once, few, many or a size class.

CDR3 protein: CSVERDDPANEQFF; CDR3 DNA: TGCAGCGTTGAACGGGACGACCCGGCCAATGAGCAGTTCTTC; V gene: TRBV29-1; D gene: -; clone size: -; J gene: TRBJ2-1
CDR3 protein: CASSYSTVRGNSPLHF; CDR3 DNA: TGTGCCAGCAGTTACTCGACCGTTAGGGGAAATTCACCCCTCCACTTT; V gene: TRBV6-5; D gene: -; clone size: -; J gene: TRBJ1-6
CDR3 protein: CASSMTFRGSYGYTF; CDR3 DNA: TGTGCCAGTAGTATGACATTCCGGGGAAGCTATGGCTACACCTTC; V gene: TRBV19; D gene: -; clone size: -; J gene: TRBJ1-2
CDR3 protein: CASSEGRDTKKEISGQPQHF; CDR3 DNA: TGTGCCAGCAGTGAAGGCCGGGACACCAAGAAGGAGATCAGTGGTCAGCCCCAGCATTTT; V gene: TRBV6-1; D gene: -; clone size: once; J gene: TRBJ1-5
CDR3 protein: CASSPDTFNSPLHF; CDR3 DNA: TGTGCCAGCAGCCCTGACACTTTTAATTCACCCCTCCACTTT; V gene: TRBV5-4; D gene: -; clone size: -; J gene: TRBJ1-6
CDR3 protein: CASSLKGLDQETQYF; CDR3 DNA: TGCGCCAGCAGCTTGAAAGGGCTCGACCAAGAGACCCAGTACTTC; V gene: TRBV5-1; D gene: -; clone size: -; J gene: TRBJ2-5
CDR3 protein: CASSSNYAADRGTYEQYF; CDR3 DNA: TGTGCCAGCAGTTCTAACTATGCCGCGGACAGGGGGACCTACGAGCAGTACTTC; V gene: TRBV27; D gene: TRBD1; clone size: -; J gene: TRBJ2-7
CDR3 protein: CAWSPSGGLNTEAFF; CDR3 DNA: TGTGCCTGGAGTCCATCGGGTGGGCTTAACACTGAAGCTTTCTTT; V gene: TRBV30; D gene: -; clone size: -; J gene: TRBJ1-1
CDR3 protein: CSVPEGGLGGYTF; CDR3 DNA: TGCAGCGTTCCCGAGGGGGGCCTAGGCGGCTACACCTTC; V gene: TRBV29-1; D gene: -; clone size: -; J gene: TRBJ1-2
CDR3 protein: CASSLEYGYTF; CDR3 DNA: TGTGCCAGCAGCTTGGAGTATGGCTACACCTTC; V gene: TRBV7-9; D gene: -; clone size: once; J gene: TRBJ1-2
CDR3 protein: CASSRSTSWETQYF; CDR3 DNA: TGTGCCAGCAGCCGAAGCACTAGCTGGGAGACCCAGTACTTC; V gene: TRBV7-6; D gene: -; clone size: -; J gene: TRBJ2-5
CDR3 protein: CASSQDSDRSEKLFF; CDR3 DNA: TGTGCCAGCAGCCAAGATTCAGACAGGTCGGAAAAACTGTTTTTT; V gene: TRBV4-2; D gene: -; clone size: -; J gene: TRBJ1-4
CDR3 protein: CATSRGPGGELFF; CDR3 DNA: TGTGCCACCAGCAGAGGACCCGGCGGGGAGCTGTTTTTT; V gene: TRBV15; D gene: -; clone size: few; J gene: TRBJ2-2
CDR3 protein: CAWAGTFNEQFF; CDR3 DNA: TGTGCCTGGGCGGGGACATTCAATGAGCAGTTCTTC; V gene: TRBV30; D gene: -; clone size: -; J gene: TRBJ2-1
CDR3 protein: CASGETPPGELFF; CDR3 DNA: TGTGCCAGTGGGGAGACTCCGCCCGGGGAGCTGTTTTTT; V gene: TRBV19; D gene: -; clone size: -; J gene: TRBJ2-2
CDR3 protein: CASSPTQGIGGELFF; CDR3 DNA: TGTGCCAGCTCACCAACGCAGGGGATCGGCGGGGAGCTGTTTTTT; V gene: TRBV18; D gene: -; clone size: -; J gene: TRBJ2-2
CDR3 protein: CASTTGTDYGYTF; CDR3 DNA: TGTGCCAGCACTACAGGGACAGATTATGGCTACACCTTC; V gene: TRBV5-4; D gene: TRBD1; clone size: -; J gene: TRBJ1-2
CDR3 protein: CASDRAPEAFF; CDR3 DNA: TGTGCCAGCGACAGGGCTCCTGAAGCTTTCTTT; V gene: TRBV2; D gene: TRBD1; clone size: -; J gene: TRBJ1-1
CDR3 protein: CSVSGGGVRSNEKLFF; CDR3 DNA: TGCAGCGTATCAGGGGGCGGGGTGCGATCTAATGAAAAACTGTTTTTT; V gene: TRBV29-1; D gene: TRBD1; clone size: -; J gene: TRBJ1-4
CDR3 protein: CASSPGFGLNTEAFF; CDR3 DNA: TGTGCCAGCAGTCCGGGTTTTGGGCTGAACACTGAAGCTTTCTTT; V gene: TRBV2; D gene: -; clone size: -; J gene: TRBJ1-1
CDR3 protein: CASSKTGPESQHF; CDR3 DNA: TGTGCCAGCAGTAAAACAGGGCCGGAGTCCCAGCATTTT; V gene: TRBV2; D gene: -; clone size: -; J gene: TRBJ1-5
CDR3 protein: CASSLSTDFTAQHF; CDR3 DNA: TGTGCCAGCAGCTTATCAACGGACTTCACGGCCCAGCATTTT; V gene: TRBV7-6; D gene: -; clone size: -; J gene: TRBJ1-5